Here is one TCR beta chain with its context. The source of the sample is a study of CD8+CD57+ T cells in acquired aplastic anemia. The ends lost 4 bases at V and 5 bases at J; junction bases unmatched: 15. There are 17 residues in the CDR3. Germline V lookup: CDR1 MGHDK, CDR2 SYGVNS. Genomic DNA, the template, was used for profiling of the TCR beta VDJ and CDR3. TCRdb analysed the reads with MiXCR anew, one entry per CDR3 protein. The profile shows about 160,000 distinct CDR3 sequences, 45% to 50% of them singletons. Patients chosen for sequencing had shown CD8+CD57+ cell expansion by flow cytometry. The V gene is TRBV25-1, the J gene TRBJ1-2; 8 nucleotides align to TRBD1. The sample consisted of sorted CD4+, CD8+, or CD8+CD57+ T cells (not recorded which) from PBMCs. The receptor was derived from a human donor with aplastic anemia. In DNA form, the CDR3 reads TGTGCCAGCAGTGGGGGACAGGCCGTTCCACCGTTATATGGCTACACCTTC. Protein sequence: CASSGGQAVPPLYGYTF.